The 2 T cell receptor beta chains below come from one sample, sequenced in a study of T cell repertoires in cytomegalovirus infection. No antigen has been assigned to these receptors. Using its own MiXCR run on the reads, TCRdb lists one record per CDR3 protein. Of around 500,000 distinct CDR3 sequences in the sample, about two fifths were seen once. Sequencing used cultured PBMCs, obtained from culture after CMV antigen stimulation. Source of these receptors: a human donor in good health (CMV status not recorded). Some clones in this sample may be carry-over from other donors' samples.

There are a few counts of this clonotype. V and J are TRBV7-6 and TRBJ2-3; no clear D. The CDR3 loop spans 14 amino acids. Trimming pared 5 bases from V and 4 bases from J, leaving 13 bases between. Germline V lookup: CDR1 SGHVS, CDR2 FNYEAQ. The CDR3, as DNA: TGTGCCAGCAGCCAACGGACCTACCCAGATACGCAGTATTTT. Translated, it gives CASSQRTYPDTQYF. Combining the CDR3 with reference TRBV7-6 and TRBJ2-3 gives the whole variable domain GAGVSQSPRYKVTKRGQDVALRCDPISGHVSLYWYRQALGQGPEFLTYFNYEAQQDKSGLPNDRFSAERPEGSISTLTIQRTEQRDSAMYRCASSQRTYPDTQYFGPGTRLTVL.

The CDR3 region has the DNA TGTGCCAGCAGCCGAGGACTAGCGGGCGGACTCTTCTCCTACAATGAGCAGTTCTTC. Translated: CASSRGLAGGLFSYNEQFF. The V and J genes are TRBV11-2 and TRBJ2-1; 11 bases agree with TRBD2. The CDR3 is 19 residues long. V was clipped by 5 bases and J by 0 bases; unmatched bases: 12. Germline assignment: CDR1 SGHAT and CDR2 FQNNGV.